The clone carrying this T cell receptor (beta chain) was detected a few times. Its antigen is still unknown. The data are from a study of T-cell memory formation after mild COVID-19. Overall study findings and caveats: For contracting clones, CD4+ ones sat mainly in CM and EM, CD8+ in EMRA.

Using its own MiXCR run on the 5' RACE reads, TCRdb lists one record per CDR3 protein. The sample yields approximately 60,000 distinct CDR3 sequences, more than 8% seen once. V lost 4 bases to trimming and J lost 2 bases, with 6 bases between them. CDR1 and CDR2 from the germline V gene are MDHEN and SYDVKM. This CDR3 has 13 amino acids. The chain links TRBV28 to TRBJ1-5; no definite D call. The TCR was taken from a man aged 18-30 years who had mild COVID-19 (a few samples of this study predate the infection). Cell type and time point are not known. Sequencing was performed on PBMCs or a T cell subset sorted from them (not recorded which). The CDR3 DNA reads TGTGCCAGCAGTTCCGGGGGCAATCAGCCCCAGCATTTT. Protein: CASSSGGNQPQHF.